This T cell receptor beta chain was sequenced for a study of CD8 T cells in Susac syndrome. This CDR3 contains 12 residues. Trimming shortened V by 8 bases and J by 1 base, and 8 bases separated the two germline ends. CDR1 and CDR2 from the germline V gene are LNHDA and SQIVND (reference sequence). Reverse transcription of roughly 0.45 to 1 ug RNA used random hexamers. TCRdb re-called the immunoSEQ multiplex PCR reads with MiXCR, one entry per CDR3 protein. The sample includes roughly 80,000 distinct CDR3 sequences, around 94% of them seen just once. V is TRBV19 and J is TRBJ1-1; possible D gene TRBD1, 5 bases. The sequence was collected from a human donor with Susac syndrome. The material sequenced was CD8+ T cells from PBMCs. The CDR3 is CASLDRNTEAFF. The CDR3 nucleotides read TGTGCCAGTCTCGACAGGAACACTGAAGCTTTCTTT.